This TCR beta chain was retrieved from a study of regulatory T cells in long-lasting Graves disease. The overall study: Graves' disease counted as persistent after over 5 years of antithyroid drugs with positive TSH receptor antibodies. Notes on the study in general: Persistent disease was characterized by preferential usage of TRBV28, TRBJ1-2 and TRBJ2-5.

Time point meaning: persistent/refractory GD, antithyroid drugs over 5 years with positive TRAb. Construction of the TCR library relied on RNA isolated from PBMCs. The V end lost 1 base, the J end lost 8 bases, and 3 bases lay between the germline ends. Germline V lookup: CDR1 DFQATT, CDR2 SNEGSKA (reference sequence). The length of the CDR3 is 10 residues. CDR3 regions were amplified by Arm-PCR using iRepertoire HTBI primers to build TCR beta libraries. TCRdb re-derived calls from the multiplex PCR reads in MiXCR, one entry per CDR3 protein. Among about 470,000 distinct CDR3 sequences listed, roughly 20% were seen once. As to this clonotype: The antigen is unknown.

The V call is TRBV20-1, the J call TRBJ2-1; D ambiguous. This clonotype was obtained from a female donor with Graves disease. The source material was peripheral blood mononuclear cells (PBMCs), sampled when the disease was refractory, from a patient treated with antithyroid drugs. This CDR3 reads CSARGYEQFF. The CDR3 DNA reads as TGCAGTGCTAGAGGGTATGAGCAGTTCTTC.